This T cell receptor beta chain was identified in a study of CD8+ T cells in alopecia areata. Scientists pooled cutaneous lymph node cells and sorted them on CD4, CD8alpha, NKG2D, NKG2ACE and other markers. Following extraction, RNA underwent reverse transcription to cDNA, which served as the sequencing template. Sequenced by immunoSEQ multiplex PCR; TCRdb stores in-frame clones only, minus some. This sample has approximately 280,000 clones, each found more than once. This CDR3 contains 16 residues. Germline CDR1 reads NSQYPW; CDR2 reads LRSPGD (reference sequence). V shed 4 bases, J shed 0 bases, and the junction held 4 bases outside the gene matches. Turning to this clone: Gene names refer to mouse genes. Sequencing ends 4 residues short of the CDR3 end; the germline J gene provides the rest.

This clonotype was obtained from a C3H/HeJ mouse with alopecia areata. MHC haplotype here: H2-k. Sequencing was carried out using CD4+ T cells sorted from a lymph node. This chain connects TRBV1 to TRBJ2-2; 8 bases line up with TRBD2. CDR3 sequence: CTCSGGTGTNTGQLYF. The CDR3 bases that were read are TGCACCTGCAGTGGAGGGACTGGCACAAACACCGGG.